This T cell receptor beta chain was retrieved from a study of blood T cell repertoires in COVID-19. Trimming removed 11 bases at V and 2 bases at J, with 15 bases between. CDR1 LNHDA and CDR2 SQIVND come from the germline V gene (reference sequence). This CDR3 is 13 amino acids long. Assay used: immunoSEQ multiplex PCR; TCRdb lists only in-frame clones, some missing. The table lists roughly 250,000 clones, around 80% of them singletons. The origin of this receptor is a man aged 40-55 years with active or convalescent COVID-19. The chain is built from TRBV19 and TRBJ1-1, with D hard to call. The sample comprised peripheral blood. CDR3 residues: CASREGKNTEAFF. CDR3 nucleotide sequence: TGTGCCTCACGGGAAGGGAAAAACACTGAAGCTTTCTTT.